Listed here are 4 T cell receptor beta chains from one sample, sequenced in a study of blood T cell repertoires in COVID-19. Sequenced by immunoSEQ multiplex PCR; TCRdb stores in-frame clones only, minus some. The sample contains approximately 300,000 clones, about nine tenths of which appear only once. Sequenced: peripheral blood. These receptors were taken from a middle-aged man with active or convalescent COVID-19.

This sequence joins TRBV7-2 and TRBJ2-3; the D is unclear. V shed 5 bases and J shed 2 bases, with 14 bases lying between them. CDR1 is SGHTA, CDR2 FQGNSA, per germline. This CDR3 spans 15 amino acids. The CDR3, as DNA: TGTGCCAGCAGCCGCTATTCGGGTCTCACAGATACGCAGTATTTT. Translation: CASSRYSGLTDTQYF.

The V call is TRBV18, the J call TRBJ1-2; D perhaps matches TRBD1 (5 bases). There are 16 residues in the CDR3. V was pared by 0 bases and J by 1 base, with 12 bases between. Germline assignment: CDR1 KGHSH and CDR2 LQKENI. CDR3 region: CASSPPSQGFNYGYTF. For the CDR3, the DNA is TGTGCCAGCTCACCACCGTCTCAGGGATTTAACTATGGCTACACCTTC.

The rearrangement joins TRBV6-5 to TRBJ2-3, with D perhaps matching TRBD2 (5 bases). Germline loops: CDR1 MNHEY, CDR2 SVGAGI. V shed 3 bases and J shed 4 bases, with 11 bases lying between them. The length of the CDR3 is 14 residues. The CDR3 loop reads CASSYRERPDTQYF. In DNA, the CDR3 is TGTGCCAGCAGTTATAGGGAGCGCCCAGATACGCAGTATTTT.

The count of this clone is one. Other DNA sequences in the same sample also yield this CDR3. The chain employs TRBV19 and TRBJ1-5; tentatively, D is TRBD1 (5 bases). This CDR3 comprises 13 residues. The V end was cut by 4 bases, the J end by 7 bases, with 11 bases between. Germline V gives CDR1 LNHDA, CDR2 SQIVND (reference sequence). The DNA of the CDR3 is TGTGCCAGTAGTACCGGGGGAGGACAGCCCCAGCATTTT. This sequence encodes CASSTGGGQPQHF.